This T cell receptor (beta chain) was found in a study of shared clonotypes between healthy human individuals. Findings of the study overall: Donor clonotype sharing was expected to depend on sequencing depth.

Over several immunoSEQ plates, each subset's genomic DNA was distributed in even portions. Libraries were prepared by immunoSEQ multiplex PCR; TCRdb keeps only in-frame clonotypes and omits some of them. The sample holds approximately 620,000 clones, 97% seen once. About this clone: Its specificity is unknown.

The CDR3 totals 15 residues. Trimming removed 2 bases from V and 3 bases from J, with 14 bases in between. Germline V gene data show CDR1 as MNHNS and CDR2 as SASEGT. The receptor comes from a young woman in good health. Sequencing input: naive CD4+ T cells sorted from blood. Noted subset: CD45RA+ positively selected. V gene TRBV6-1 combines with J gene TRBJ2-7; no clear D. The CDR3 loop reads CASSELAKGNYEQYF. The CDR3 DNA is TGTGCCAGCAGTGAACTCGCCAAAGGAAACTACGAGCAGTACTTC.